A selection of T cell receptor beta chains follows, all from one sample in a study of vaccination effects on CD4 cells after COVID-19. Generated by immunoSEQ multiplex PCR, the TCRdb table keeps only in-frame clones and is missing some. The repertoire holds approximately 33,000 clones, with approximately 78% as singletons. These receptors have no known antigen. The material was CD4+ T cells from PBMCs cultured with HCoV-NL63 spike peptides, obtained before COVID-19 vaccination. These TCRs come from a human donor who had a prior SARS-CoV-2 infection. Both conserved end residues are part of each CDR3. D genes are given only for firm matches. Only some rows state a clone size, as once, few, many or a class for expanded clones.

>.|few|TRBV6-5|TRBJ1-6
TGTGCCAGCAGTTACATGGAAAAGAATTCACCCCTCCACTTT
CASSYMEKNSPLHF
>TRBD1|once|TRBV7-8|TRBJ2-1
TGTGCCAGCAGCCAGAGGGACAGAGGGGTTTACAATGAGCAGTTCTTC
CASSQRDRGVYNEQFF
>TRBD1|.|TRBV5-8|TRBJ1-5
TGTGCCAGCAAACATCAGGGGGCAACCAATCAGCCCCAGCATTTT
CASKHQGATNQPQHF
>TRBD2|few|TRBV7-3|TRBJ2-7
TGTGCCAGCAGCTCCGGGACCCCTAGCGGGAGTCTGAACTTC
CASSSGTPSGSLNF
>TRBD1|once|TRBV19|TRBJ1-1
TGTGCCAGTAGTATCCTGACAGGGGGATTCCCTGAAGCTTTCTTT
CASSILTGGFPEAFF
>.|.|TRBV10-3|TRBJ1-2
TGTGCCATCAGCTTCGGGCAAGAAGGTCTGCACTATGGCTACACCTTC
CAISFGQEGLHYGYTF
>.|once|TRBV3-1/TRBV3-2|TRBJ2-3
TGTGCCAGCAGCCAAGGACTTCAAGATACGCAGTATTTT
CASSQGLQDTQYF
>.|few|TRBV15|TRBJ2-1
TGTGCCACCAGCAGACAAGGGGGGGCGGAGGCGGGTGAGCAGTTCTTC
CATSRQGGAEAGEQFF
>.|.|TRBV5-1|TRBJ2-3
TGCGCCAGCAGCCCCGGACAGCTCTCAGGATCGCAGTATTTT
CASSPGQLSGSQYF
>.|.|TRBV20-1|TRBJ1-2
TGCAGTGCTAGTGGGGGGCCGGGAGTACGTCGTGGCTACACCTTC
CSASGGPGVRRGYTF
>.|.|TRBV9|TRBJ2-5
TGTGCCAGCAGCCCCGGCTCGGCGCAAGAGACCCAGTACTTC
CASSPGSAQETQYF
>.|.|TRBV3-1/TRBV3-2|TRBJ1-1
TGTGCCAGCAGCCAAGATGACCGTGAAGCTTTCTTT
CASSQDDREAFF
>.|.|TRBV13|TRBJ2-2
TGTGCCAGCAGCTTTTTCCCTGGGGGCGCGGACACCGGGGAGCTGTTTTTT
CASSFFPGGADTGELFF
>.|few|TRBV7-9|TRBJ1-4
TGTGCCAGCAGCAAAGGGGCAGCAACTAATGAAAAACTGTTTTTT
CASSKGAATNEKLFF
>TRBD2|.|TRBV7-6|TRBJ2-3
TGTGCCAGCAGCTTTAACGGGGCGGGAGGGCCTGGGGATACGCAGTATTTT
CASSFNGAGGPGDTQYF
>.|.|TRBV18|TRBJ2-2
TGTGCCAGCTCACCGGCGTCCACCGGGGAGCTGTTTTTT
CASSPASTGELFF
>.|large|TRBV7-9|TRBJ2-5
TGTGCCAGCAGCTTAGTTTCACAGGGCGGGACCCAGTACTTC
CASSLVSQGGTQYF
>.|few|TRBV5-1|TRBJ1-6
TGCGCCAGCAGCTTGAGCGGCATCCCGTCACCCCTCCACTTT
CASSLSGIPSPLHF
>TRBD2|.|TRBV28|TRBJ2-2
TGTGCCAGCAGGAAACTAGCGGTGCTTTACGGGGAGCTGTTTTTT
CASRKLAVLYGELFF
>TRBD2|.|TRBV10-3|TRBJ2-2
TGTGCCATCAGTACTATAGCGGGACCCGGGGAGCTGTTTTTT
CAISTIAGPGELFF
>.|.|TRBV7-2|TRBJ1-1
TGTGCCAGCAGCCCGGGGGGGGGAATGAACACTGAAGCTTTCTTT
CASSPGGGMNTEAFF
>.|.|TRBV7-9|TRBJ2-2
TGTGCCAGCAGCCGCGGTGGGGGGGGCCGCCTCCACACCGGGGAGCTGTTTTTT
CASSRGGGGRLHTGELFF
>.|.|TRBV4-1|TRBJ1-2
TGCGCCAGCAGCCAGAACTTTGCCCAGAGCTTTGGCTATGGCTACACCTTC
CASSQNFAQSFGYGYTF
>.|.|TRBV18|TRBJ1-2
TGTGCCAGCTCACCCAAGCGTATCTATGGCTACACCTTC
CASSPKRIYGYTF
>.|.|TRBV9|TRBJ1-6
TGTGCCAGCAGCGTAGCCTCAGGGGTAGCTTCACCCCTCCACTTT
CASSVASGVASPLHF
>TRBD2|.|TRBV7-9|TRBJ2-3
TGTGCCAGCAGCCTTGCGGGGGGTACGCAGTATTTT
CASSLAGGTQYF
>.|few|TRBV6-1|TRBJ1-6
TGTGCCAGCAGTGAGCATGGTACACCCCTCCACTTT
CASSEHGTPLHF
>.|.|TRBV11-3|TRBJ2-7
TGTGCCAGCAGCTTGCCCAGTTCGGCCGAGCAGTACTTC
CASSLPSSAEQYF
>TRBD2|.|TRBV18|TRBJ2-5
TGTGCCAGCTCACCAGGACTAGCGGAAGAGACCCAGTACTTC
CASSPGLAEETQYF
>.|.|TRBV6-2/TRBV6-3|TRBJ2-5
TGTGCCAGCAGTTACGTCCAGGGTGCGCAAGAGACCCAGTACTTC
CASSYVQGAQETQYF
>.|.|TRBV18|TRBJ1-1
TGTGCCAGCTCATTCTCGCAGGGAAACATGAACACTGAAGCTTTCTTT
CASSFSQGNMNTEAFF
>.|.|TRBV11-3|TRBJ2-1
TGTGCCAGCAGCTTAGTAAACTCCGACAATGAGCAGTTCTTC
CASSLVNSDNEQFF
>.|few|TRBV10-3|TRBJ2-6
TGTGCCATCGGACAGCCTGGGGCCAACGTCCTGACTTTC
CAIGQPGANVLTF
>TRBD2|.|TRBV29-1|TRBJ2-3
TGCAGCGTTGTTGTGGCTAGCGGGAGCCGGGGCACAGATACGCAGTATTTT
CSVVVASGSRGTDTQYF
>TRBD1|.|TRBV6-5|TRBJ1-5
TGTGCCAGCGGACCGACAGGGATTAGCAATCAGCCCCAGCATTTT
CASGPTGISNQPQHF
>.|few|TRBV2|TRBJ1-2
TGTGCCAGCAGTGATGGGGGCAGGAACTATGGCTACACCTTC
CASSDGGRNYGYTF
>.|once|TRBV30|TRBJ1-2
TGTGCCTGGAGTGTAGACAATCGGGGCTACACCTTC
CAWSVDNRGYTF